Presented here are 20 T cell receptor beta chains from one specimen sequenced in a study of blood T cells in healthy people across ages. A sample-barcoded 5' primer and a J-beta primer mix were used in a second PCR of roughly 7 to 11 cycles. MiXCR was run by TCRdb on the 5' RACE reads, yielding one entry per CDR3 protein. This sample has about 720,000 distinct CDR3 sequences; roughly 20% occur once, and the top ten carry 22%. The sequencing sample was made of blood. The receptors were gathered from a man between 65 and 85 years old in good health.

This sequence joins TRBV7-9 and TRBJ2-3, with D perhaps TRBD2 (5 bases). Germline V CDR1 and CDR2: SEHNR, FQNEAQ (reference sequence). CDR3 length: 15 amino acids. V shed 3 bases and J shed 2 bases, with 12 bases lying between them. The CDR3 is CASSFLDSFTDTQYF. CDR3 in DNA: TGTGCCAGCAGCTTTCTGGACTCCTTCACAGATACGCAGTATTTT.

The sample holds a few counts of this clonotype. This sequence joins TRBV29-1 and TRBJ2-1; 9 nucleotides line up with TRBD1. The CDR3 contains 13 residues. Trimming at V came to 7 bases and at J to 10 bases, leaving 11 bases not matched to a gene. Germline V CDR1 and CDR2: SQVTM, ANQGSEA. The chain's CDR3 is CSAPGQGQREQFF. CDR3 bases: TGCAGCGCGCCGGGACAGGGTCAAAGGGAGCAGTTCTTC.

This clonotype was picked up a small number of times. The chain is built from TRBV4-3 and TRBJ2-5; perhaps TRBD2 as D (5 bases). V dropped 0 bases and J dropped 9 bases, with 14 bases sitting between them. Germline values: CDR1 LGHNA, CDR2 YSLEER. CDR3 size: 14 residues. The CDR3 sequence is CASSQDRSRAAQYF. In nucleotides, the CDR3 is TGCGCCAGCAGCCAAGATCGCTCCCGAGCGGCCCAGTACTTC.

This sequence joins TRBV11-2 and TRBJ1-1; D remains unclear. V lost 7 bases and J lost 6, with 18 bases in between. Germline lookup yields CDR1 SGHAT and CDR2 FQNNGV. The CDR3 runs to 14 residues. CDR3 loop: CASTAPGEAAEAFF. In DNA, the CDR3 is TGTGCCAGCACCGCACCGGGAGAAGCCGCTGAAGCTTTCTTT.

In DNA form, the CDR3 reads TGCGCCAGCAGCCCGGCGGCTCCAGGGATGCCCACCGGGGAGCTGTTTTTT. As protein: CASSPAAPGMPTGELFF. The rearrangement joins TRBV5-1 to TRBJ2-2, with D tentatively TRBD1 (5 bases). CDR3 length: 17 residues. The germline CDR1 and CDR2 sequences are SGHRS and YFSETQ. V was shortened by 4 bases and J by 4 bases, with 20 bases between the two germline ends. The variable domain in full, with the rest retrieved from reference TRBV5-1 and TRBJ2-2, is KAGVTQTPRYLIKTRGQQVTLSCSPISGHRSVSWYQQTPGQGLQFLFEYFSETQRNKGNFPGRFSGRQFSNSRSEMNVSTLELGDSALYLCASSPAAPGMPTGELFFGEGSRLTVL.

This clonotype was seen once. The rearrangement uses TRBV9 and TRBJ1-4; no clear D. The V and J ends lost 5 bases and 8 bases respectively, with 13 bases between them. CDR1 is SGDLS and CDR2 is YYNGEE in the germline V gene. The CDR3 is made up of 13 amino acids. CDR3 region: CASSIGLSEKLFF. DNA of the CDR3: TGTGCCAGCAGTATAGGACTCTCGGAAAAACTGTTTTTT.

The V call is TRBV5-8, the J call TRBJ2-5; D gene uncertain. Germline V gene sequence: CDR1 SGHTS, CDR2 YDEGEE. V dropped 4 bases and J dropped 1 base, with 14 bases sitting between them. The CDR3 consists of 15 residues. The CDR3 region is CASSPKQNLQETQYF. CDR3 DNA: TGTGCCAGCAGCCCGAAACAGAATCTCCAAGAGACCCAGTACTTC.

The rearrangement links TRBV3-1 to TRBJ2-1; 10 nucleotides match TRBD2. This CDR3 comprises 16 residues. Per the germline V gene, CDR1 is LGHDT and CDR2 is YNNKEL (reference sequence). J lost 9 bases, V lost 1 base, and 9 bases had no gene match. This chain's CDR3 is CASSQVASGGFSEQFF. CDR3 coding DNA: TGTGCCAGCAGCCAAGTGGCTAGCGGGGGTTTCAGTGAGCAGTTCTTC.

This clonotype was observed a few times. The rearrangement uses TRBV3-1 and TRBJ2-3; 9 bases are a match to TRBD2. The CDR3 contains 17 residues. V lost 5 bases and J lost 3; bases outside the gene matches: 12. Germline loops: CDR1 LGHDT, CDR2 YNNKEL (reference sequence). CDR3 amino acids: CASSRSILAGRTDTQYF. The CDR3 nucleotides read TGTGCCAGCAGCAGAAGCATCCTAGCGGGAAGGACAGATACGCAGTATTTT.

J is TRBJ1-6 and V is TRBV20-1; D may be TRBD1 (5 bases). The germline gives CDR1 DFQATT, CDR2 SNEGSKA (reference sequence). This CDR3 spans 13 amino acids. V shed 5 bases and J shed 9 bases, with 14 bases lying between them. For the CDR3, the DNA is TGCAGTGCTGACCCGGGGCAGGGTTCACCCCTCCACTTT. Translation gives CSADPGQGSPLHF.

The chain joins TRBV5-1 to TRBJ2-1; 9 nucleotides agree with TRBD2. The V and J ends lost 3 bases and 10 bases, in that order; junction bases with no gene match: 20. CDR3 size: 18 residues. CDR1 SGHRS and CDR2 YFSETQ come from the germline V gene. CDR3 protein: CASSSSASGVNRAGEQFF. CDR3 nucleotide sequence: TGCGCCAGCAGCTCTAGTGCTAGCGGGGTAAATAGGGCTGGAGAGCAGTTCTTC.

This CDR3 is CASSFPGDQPQHF. CDR3 nucleotide sequence: TGTGCCAGCAGTTTTCCCGGGGATCAGCCCCAGCATTTT. The genes are TRBV12-3 or TRBV12-4 and TRBJ1-5; D ambiguous. The CDR3 runs to 13 residues. V lost 3 bases and J 5 bases, leaving 8 bases between the germline ends.

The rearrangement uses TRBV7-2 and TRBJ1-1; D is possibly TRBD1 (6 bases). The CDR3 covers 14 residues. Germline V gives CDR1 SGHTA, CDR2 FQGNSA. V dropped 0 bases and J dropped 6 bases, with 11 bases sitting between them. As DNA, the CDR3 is TGTGCCAGCAGCTTAGCGTTCGGGGGCTCTGAAGCTTTCTTT. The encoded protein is CASSLAFGGSEAFF.

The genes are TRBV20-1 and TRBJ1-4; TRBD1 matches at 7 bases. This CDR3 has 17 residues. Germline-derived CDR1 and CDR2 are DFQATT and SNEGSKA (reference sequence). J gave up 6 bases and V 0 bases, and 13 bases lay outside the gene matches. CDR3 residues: CSARDIRTGALDEKLFF. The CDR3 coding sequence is TGCAGTGCTAGAGATATTCGCACAGGGGCGCTGGATGAAAAACTGTTTTTT.

The CDR3 coding sequence is TGTGCCAGCAGCTACAGGACGGCTCACTCCTACGAGCAGTACTTC. This translates into CASSYRTAHSYEQYF. The chain recombines TRBV12-3 or TRBV12-4 with TRBJ2-7; possibly TRBD1 for D (5 bases). This CDR3 has 15 residues. Trimming cost V 6 bases and J 0 bases, with 15 bases left between them.

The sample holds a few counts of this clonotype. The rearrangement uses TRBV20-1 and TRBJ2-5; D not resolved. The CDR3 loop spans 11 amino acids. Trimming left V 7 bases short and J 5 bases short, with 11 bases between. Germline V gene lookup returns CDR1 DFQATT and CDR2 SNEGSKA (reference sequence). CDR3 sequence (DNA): TGCAGTGTCCAAGTGCTGGAGACCCAGTACTTC. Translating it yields CSVQVLETQYF.

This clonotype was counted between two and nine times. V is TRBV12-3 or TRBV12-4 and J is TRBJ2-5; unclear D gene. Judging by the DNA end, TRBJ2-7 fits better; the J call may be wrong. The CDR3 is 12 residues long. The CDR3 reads CASRLQNYEQYF. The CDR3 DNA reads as TGTGCCAGCAGACTACAGAACTACGAGCAGTACTTC.

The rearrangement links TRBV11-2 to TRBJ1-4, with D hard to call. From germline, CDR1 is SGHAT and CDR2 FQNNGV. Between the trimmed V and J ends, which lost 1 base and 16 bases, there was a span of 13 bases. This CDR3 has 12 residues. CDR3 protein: CASSLGPRARFF. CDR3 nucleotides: TGTGCCAGCAGCTTAGGCCCCCGGGCTAGGTTTTTT. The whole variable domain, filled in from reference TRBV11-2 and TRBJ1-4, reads EAGVAQSPRYKIIEKRQSVAFWCNPISGHATLYWYQQILGQGPKLLIQFQNNGVVDDSQLPKDRFSAERLKGVDSTLKIQPAKLEDSAVYLCASSLGPRARFFGSGTQLSVL.

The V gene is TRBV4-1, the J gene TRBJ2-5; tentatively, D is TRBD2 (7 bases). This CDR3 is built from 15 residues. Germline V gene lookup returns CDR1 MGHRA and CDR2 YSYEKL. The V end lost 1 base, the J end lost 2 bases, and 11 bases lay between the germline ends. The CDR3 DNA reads TGCGCCAGCAGCCAAGGTCGGGGGGCACAAGAGACCCAGTACTTC. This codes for CASSQGRGAQETQYF.

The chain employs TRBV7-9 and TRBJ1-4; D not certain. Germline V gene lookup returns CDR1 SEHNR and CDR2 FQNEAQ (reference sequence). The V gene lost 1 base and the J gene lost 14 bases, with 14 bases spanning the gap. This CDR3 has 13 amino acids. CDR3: CASSLGLVKSLFF. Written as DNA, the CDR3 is TGTGCCAGCAGCTTAGGACTGGTGAAAAGTCTGTTTTTT.